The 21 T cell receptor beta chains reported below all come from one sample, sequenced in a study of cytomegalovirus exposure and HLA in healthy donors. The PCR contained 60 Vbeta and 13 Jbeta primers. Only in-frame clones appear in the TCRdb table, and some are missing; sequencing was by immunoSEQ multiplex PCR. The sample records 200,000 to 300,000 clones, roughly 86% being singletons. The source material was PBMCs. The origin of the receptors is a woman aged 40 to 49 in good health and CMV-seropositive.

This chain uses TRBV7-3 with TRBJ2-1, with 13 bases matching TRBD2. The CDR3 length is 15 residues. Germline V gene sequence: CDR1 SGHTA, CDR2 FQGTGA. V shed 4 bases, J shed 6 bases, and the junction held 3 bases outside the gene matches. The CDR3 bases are TGTGCCAGCAGCTCAGGGACTAGCGGGGCCAATGAGCAGTTCTTC. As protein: CASSSGTSGANEQFF.

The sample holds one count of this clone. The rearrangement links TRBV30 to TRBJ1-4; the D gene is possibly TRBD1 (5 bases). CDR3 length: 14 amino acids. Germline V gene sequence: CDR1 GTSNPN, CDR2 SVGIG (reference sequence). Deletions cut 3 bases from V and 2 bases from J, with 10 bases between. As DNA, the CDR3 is TGTGCCTGGAGCGCAGGGTGGACTAATGAAAAACTGTTTTTT. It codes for CAWSAGWTNEKLFF. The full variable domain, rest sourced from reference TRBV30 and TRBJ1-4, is SQTIHQWPATLVQPVGSPLSLECTVEGTSNPNLYWYRQAAGRGLQLLFYSVGIGQISSEVPQNLSASRPQDRQFILSSKKLLLSDSGFYLCAWSAGWTNEKLFFGSGTQLSVL.

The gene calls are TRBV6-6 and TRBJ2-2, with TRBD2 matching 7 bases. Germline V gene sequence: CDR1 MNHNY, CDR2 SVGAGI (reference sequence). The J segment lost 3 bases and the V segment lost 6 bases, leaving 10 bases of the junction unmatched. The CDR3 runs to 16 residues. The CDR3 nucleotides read TGTGCCAGCAGCATTTCGGGGGGTAGAGACACCGGGGAGCTGTTTTTT. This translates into CASSISGGRDTGELFF.

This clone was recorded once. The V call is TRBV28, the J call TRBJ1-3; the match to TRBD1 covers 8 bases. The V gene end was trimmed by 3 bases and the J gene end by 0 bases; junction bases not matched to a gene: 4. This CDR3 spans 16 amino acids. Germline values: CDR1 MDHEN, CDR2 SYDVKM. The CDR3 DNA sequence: TGTGCCAGCAGTTTGGACAGGGCTCACTCTGGAAACACCATATATTTT. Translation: CASSLDRAHSGNTIYF.

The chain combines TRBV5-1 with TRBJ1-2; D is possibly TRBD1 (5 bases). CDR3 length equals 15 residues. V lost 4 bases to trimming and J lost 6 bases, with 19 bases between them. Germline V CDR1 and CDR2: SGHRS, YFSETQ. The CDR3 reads CASSDGHTELDGYTF. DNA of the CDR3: TGCGCCAGCAGCGATGGACACACGGAGTTGGATGGCTACACCTTC.

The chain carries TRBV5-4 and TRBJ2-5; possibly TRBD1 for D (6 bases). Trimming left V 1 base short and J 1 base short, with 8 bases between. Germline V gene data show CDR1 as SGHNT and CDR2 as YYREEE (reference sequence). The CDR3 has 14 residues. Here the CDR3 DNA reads TGTGCCAGCAGCTTGTTAGGGGGCCAAGAGACCCAGTACTTC. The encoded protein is CASSLLGGQETQYF.

As DNA, the CDR3 is TGTGCCAGCAGAGGGACTAGGATCTACGAGCAGTACTTC. Its protein is CASRGTRIYEQYF. The V and J genes are TRBV6-6 and TRBJ2-7, with 8 bases aligning to TRBD2. Losses at the gene ends were 6 bases for V and 3 bases for J; bases not matched to a gene: 4. The germline gives CDR1 MNHNY, CDR2 SVGAGI (reference sequence). CDR3 size: 13 residues.

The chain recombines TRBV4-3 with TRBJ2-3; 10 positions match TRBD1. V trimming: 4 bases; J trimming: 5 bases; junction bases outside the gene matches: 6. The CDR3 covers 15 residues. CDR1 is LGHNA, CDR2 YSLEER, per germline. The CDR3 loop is CASSRVGTGVDTQYF. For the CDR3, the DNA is TGCGCCAGCAGCCGGGTCGGGACAGGGGTAGATACGCAGTATTTT.

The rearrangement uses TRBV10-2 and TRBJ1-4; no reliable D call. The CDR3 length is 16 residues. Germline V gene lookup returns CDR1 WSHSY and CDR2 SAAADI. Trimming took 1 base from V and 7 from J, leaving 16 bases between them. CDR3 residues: CASSEWRPGGIEKLFF. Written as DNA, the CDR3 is TGCGCCAGCAGTGAGTGGAGACCCGGAGGGATTGAAAAACTGTTTTTT.

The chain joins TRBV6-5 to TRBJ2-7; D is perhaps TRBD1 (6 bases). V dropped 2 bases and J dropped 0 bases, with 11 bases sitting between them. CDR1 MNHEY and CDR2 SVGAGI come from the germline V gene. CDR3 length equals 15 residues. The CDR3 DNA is TGTGCCAGCAGTTACCAGGGGCCACACTCCTACGAGCAGTACTTC. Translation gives CASSYQGPHSYEQYF.

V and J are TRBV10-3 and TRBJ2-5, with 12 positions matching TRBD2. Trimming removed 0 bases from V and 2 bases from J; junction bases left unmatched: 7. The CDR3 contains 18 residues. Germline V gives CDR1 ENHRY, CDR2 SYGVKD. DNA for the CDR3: TGTGCCATCAGTGAGTCCAATCGGACTAGCGGGATACAAGAGACCCAGTACTTC. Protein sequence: CAISESNRTSGIQETQYF.

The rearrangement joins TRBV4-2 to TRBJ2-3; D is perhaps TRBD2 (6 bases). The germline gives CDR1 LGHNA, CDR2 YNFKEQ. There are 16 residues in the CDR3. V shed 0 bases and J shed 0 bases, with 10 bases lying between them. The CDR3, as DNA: TGTGCCAGCAGCCAAGACGGGGCGGGGAGCACAGATACGCAGTATTTT. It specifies CASSQDGAGSTDTQYF.

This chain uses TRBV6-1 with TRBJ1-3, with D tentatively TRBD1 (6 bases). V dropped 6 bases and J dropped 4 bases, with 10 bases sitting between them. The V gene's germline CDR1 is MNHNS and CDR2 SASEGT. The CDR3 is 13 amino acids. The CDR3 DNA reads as TGTGCCAGCAGAGCCACAGGGGGAAACACCATATATTTT. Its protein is CASRATGGNTIYF.

CDR3: CASSKVYGPPGGNQPQHF. CDR3 bases: TGTGCCAGCAGCAAAGTGTATGGTCCCCCTGGAGGCAATCAGCCCCAGCATTTT. The V call is TRBV21-1, the J call TRBJ1-5. TRBV21-1 is a known pseudogene. The CDR3 totals 18 residues.

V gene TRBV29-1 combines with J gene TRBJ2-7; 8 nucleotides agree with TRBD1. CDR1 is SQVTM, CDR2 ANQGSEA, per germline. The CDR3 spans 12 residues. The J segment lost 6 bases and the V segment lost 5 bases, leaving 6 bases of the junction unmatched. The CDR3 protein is CSVFQGAREQYF. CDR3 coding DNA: TGCAGCGTTTTCCAGGGGGCGCGCGAGCAGTACTTC.

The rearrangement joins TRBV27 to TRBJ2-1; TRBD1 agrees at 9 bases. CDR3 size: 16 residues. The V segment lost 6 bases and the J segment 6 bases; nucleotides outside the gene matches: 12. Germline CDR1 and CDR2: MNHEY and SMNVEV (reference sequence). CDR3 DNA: TGTGCCAGCAGGAAAGACCGGGACAGGGAGGTCAATGAGCAGTTCTTC. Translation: CASRKDRDREVNEQFF.

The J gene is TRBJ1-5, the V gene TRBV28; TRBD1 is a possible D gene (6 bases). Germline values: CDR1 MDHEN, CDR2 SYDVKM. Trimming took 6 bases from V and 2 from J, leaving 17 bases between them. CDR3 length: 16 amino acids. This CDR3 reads CASRPTGLGGNQPQHF. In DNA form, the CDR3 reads TGTGCCAGCAGGCCCACAGGGCTTGGGGGCAATCAGCCCCAGCATTTT.

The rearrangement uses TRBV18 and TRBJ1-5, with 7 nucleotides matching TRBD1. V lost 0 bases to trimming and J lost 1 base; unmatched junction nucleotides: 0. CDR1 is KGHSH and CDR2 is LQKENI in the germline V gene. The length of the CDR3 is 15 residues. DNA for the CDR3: TGTGCCAGCTCACCACCGGGACAGAGCAATCAGCCCCAGCATTTT. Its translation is CASSPPGQSNQPQHF.

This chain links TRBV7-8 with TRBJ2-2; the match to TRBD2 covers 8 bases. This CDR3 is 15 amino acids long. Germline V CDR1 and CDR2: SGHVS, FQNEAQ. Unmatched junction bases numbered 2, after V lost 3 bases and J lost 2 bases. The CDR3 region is CASSFGTSNTGELFF. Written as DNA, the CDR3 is TGTGCCAGCAGCTTTGGGACTAGTAACACCGGGGAGCTGTTTTTT.

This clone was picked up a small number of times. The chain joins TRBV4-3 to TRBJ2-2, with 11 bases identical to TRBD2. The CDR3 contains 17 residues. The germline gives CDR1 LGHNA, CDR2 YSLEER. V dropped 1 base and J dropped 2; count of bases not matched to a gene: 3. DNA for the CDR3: TGCGCCAGCAGCCAAGCGACTAGCGGGACCAACACCGGGGAGCTGTTTTTT. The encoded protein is CASSQATSGTNTGELFF.

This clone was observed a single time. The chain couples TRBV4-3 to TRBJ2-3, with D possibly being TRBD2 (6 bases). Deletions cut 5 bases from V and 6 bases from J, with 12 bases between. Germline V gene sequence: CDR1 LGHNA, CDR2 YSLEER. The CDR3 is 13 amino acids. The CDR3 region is CASSFRELDTQYF. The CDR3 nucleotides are TGCGCCAGCAGCTTCCGGGAGTTGGATACGCAGTATTTT.